The rows below give T cell receptor beta chains drawn from one sample of a study of blood T cell repertoires in COVID-19. The protocol was immunoSEQ multiplex PCR, while the TCRdb copy is restricted to in-frame clones and leaves out a portion. The table includes over 75,000 clones, around 88% detected once. Sequenced sample: peripheral blood. These receptors were obtained from a human donor in a cohort sampled during active COVID-19. Each CDR3 is given with its conserved first and last residue. D genes are given only for firm matches. Size values are once, few and many counts, or a class for expanded clones, and some rows have none.

abundance: .
d_gene: .
j_gene: TRBJ2-6
v_gene: TRBV28
CDR3aa: CASSPPSDSYSGANVLTF
CDR3nt: TGTGCCAGCAGTCCCCCATCGGACAGTTACTCTGGGGCCAACGTCCTGACTTTC

abundance: .
d_gene: TRBD2
j_gene: TRBJ2-5
v_gene: TRBV5-6
CDR3aa: CASSSESAGQQETQYF
CDR3nt: TGTGCCAGCAGCTCTGAGTCAGCGGGGCAACAAGAGACCCAGTACTTC

abundance: .
d_gene: TRBD1
j_gene: TRBJ2-2
v_gene: TRBV7-8
CDR3aa: CASSLLQGAGTGELFF
CDR3nt: TGTGCCAGCAGTTTGCTACAGGGGGCTGGCACCGGGGAGCTGTTTTTT

abundance: once
d_gene: TRBD1
j_gene: TRBJ1-6
v_gene: TRBV7-2
CDR3aa: CASTLQGVGSPLHF
CDR3nt: TGTGCCAGCACCCTACAGGGGGTTGGTTCACCCCTCCACTTT

abundance: once
d_gene: .
j_gene: TRBJ2-3
v_gene: TRBV18
CDR3aa: CASSVAGSSSTDTQYF
CDR3nt: TGTGCCAGCTCAGTCGCGGGAAGCTCTAGCACAGATACGCAGTATTTT

abundance: .
d_gene: TRBD2
j_gene: TRBJ2-1
v_gene: TRBV11-2
CDR3aa: CASSLGGTSGSLEQFF
CDR3nt: TGTGCCAGCAGCCTAGGCGGGACTAGCGGGAGCCTTGAGCAGTTCTTC

abundance: .
d_gene: .
j_gene: TRBJ2-5
v_gene: TRBV2
CDR3aa: CASSDEGTQYF
CDR3nt: TGTGCCAGCAGTGATGAGGGGACCCAGTACTTC

abundance: .
d_gene: .
j_gene: TRBJ2-7
v_gene: TRBV6-5
CDR3aa: CASSSSSRGQYF
CDR3nt: TGTGCCAGCAGTTCTTCTTCCCGGGGGCAGTACTTC

abundance: .
d_gene: .
j_gene: TRBJ1-6
v_gene: TRBV18
CDR3aa: CASSPRQSDNSPLHF
CDR3nt: TGTGCCAGCTCACCGAGACAGAGCGATAATTCACCCCTCCACTTT

abundance: once
d_gene: .
j_gene: TRBJ2-7
v_gene: TRBV7-2
CDR3aa: CASSLASLEQYF
CDR3nt: TGTGCCAGCAGCTTAGCCTCCCTCGAGCAGTACTTC

abundance: .
d_gene: TRBD2
j_gene: TRBJ2-1
v_gene: TRBV19
CDR3aa: CASSSTSGSEQFF
CDR3nt: TGTGCCAGTAGTTCAACTAGCGGGAGTGAGCAGTTCTTC

abundance: .
d_gene: TRBD2
j_gene: TRBJ2-1
v_gene: TRBV3-1/TRBV3-2
CDR3aa: CASSQELGEAGGVF
CDR3nt: TGTGCCAGCAGCCAAGAGCTGGGGGAGGCGGGGGGAGTCTTC

abundance: .
d_gene: TRBD2
j_gene: TRBJ2-6
v_gene: TRBV28
CDR3aa: CASSSGLAGASGANVLTF
CDR3nt: TGTGCCAGCAGTTCTGGACTAGCGGGGGCCTCTGGGGCCAACGTCCTGACTTTC

abundance: .
d_gene: .
j_gene: TRBJ2-7
v_gene: TRBV4-3
CDR3aa: CASSLRYTGRTSYEQYF
CDR3nt: TGCGCCAGCAGCCTGAGATATACCGGACGGACTTCCTACGAGCAGTACTTC

abundance: .
d_gene: TRBD1
j_gene: TRBJ2-7
v_gene: TRBV13
CDR3aa: CASSSRQGVPYEQYF
CDR3nt: TGTGCCAGCAGCTCCAGACAGGGAGTCCCCTACGAGCAGTACTTC

abundance: .
d_gene: .
j_gene: TRBJ2-7
v_gene: TRBV5-4
CDR3aa: CASSLPGGASYEQYF
CDR3nt: TGTGCCAGCAGCTTGCCGGGGGGCGCGTCCTACGAGCAGTACTTC

abundance: .
d_gene: .
j_gene: TRBJ1-6
v_gene: TRBV9
CDR3aa: CASSENVVSSYNSPLHF
CDR3nt: TGTGCCAGCAGCGAGAACGTCGTGAGCTCCTATAATTCACCCCTCCACTTT

abundance: .
d_gene: .
j_gene: TRBJ1-5
v_gene: TRBV6-2/TRBV6-3
CDR3aa: CASSRPGNQPQHF
CDR3nt: TGTGCCAGCAGTCGTCCAGGGAATCAGCCCCAGCATTTT

abundance: few
d_gene: TRBD1
j_gene: TRBJ2-7
v_gene: TRBV27
CDR3aa: CASSLLGTVYEQYF
CDR3nt: TGTGCCAGCAGTTTACTTGGGACAGTCTACGAGCAGTACTTC

abundance: .
d_gene: .
j_gene: TRBJ1-2
v_gene: TRBV7-9
CDR3aa: CASSLAGGNYGYTF
CDR3nt: TGTGCCAGCAGCCTCGCCGGGGGGAACTATGGCTACACCTTC

abundance: few
d_gene: TRBD1
j_gene: TRBJ2-7
v_gene: TRBV6-2/TRBV6-3
CDR3aa: CASSWTGGYEQYF
CDR3nt: TGTGCCAGCAGTTGGACAGGGGGCTACGAGCAGTACTTC

abundance: .
d_gene: .
j_gene: TRBJ1-1
v_gene: TRBV3-1/TRBV3-2
CDR3aa: CASSPGSTEAFF
CDR3nt: TGTGCCAGCAGCCCAGGGTCCACTGAAGCTTTCTTT

abundance: once
d_gene: TRBD1
j_gene: TRBJ2-7
v_gene: TRBV6-2/TRBV6-3
CDR3aa: CASSGTGGHYEQYF
CDR3nt: TGTGCCAGCAGCGGGACAGGGGGACACTACGAGCAGTACTTC

abundance: .
d_gene: .
j_gene: TRBJ1-6
v_gene: TRBV2
CDR3aa: CASSSGLDNSPLHF
CDR3nt: TGTGCCAGCAGCTCAGGGCTGGATAATTCACCCCTCCACTTT

abundance: .
d_gene: TRBD2
j_gene: TRBJ2-1
v_gene: TRBV11-2
CDR3aa: CASSSGLAGGHDPRHEQFF
CDR3nt: TGTGCCAGCAGCTCAGGACTAGCGGGGGGCCATGACCCGCGACATGAGCAGTTCTTC

abundance: .
d_gene: .
j_gene: TRBJ1-1
v_gene: TRBV11-2
CDR3aa: CASSLDRRSNTEAFF
CDR3nt: TGTGCCAGCAGCTTAGATAGGAGGTCGAACACTGAAGCTTTCTTT

abundance: .
d_gene: .
j_gene: TRBJ1-5
v_gene: TRBV6-1
CDR3aa: CASSENTPTPDQPQHF
CDR3nt: TGTGCCAGCAGTGAAAATACCCCTACCCCCGATCAGCCCCAGCATTTT

abundance: .
d_gene: TRBD2
j_gene: TRBJ2-3
v_gene: TRBV9
CDR3aa: CASSPPPAGWDTQYF
CDR3nt: TGTGCCAGCAGCCCCCCCCCAGCGGGGTGGGATACGCAGTATTTT

abundance: .
d_gene: .
j_gene: TRBJ2-2
v_gene: TRBV28
CDR3aa: CASRAVWGAGELFF
CDR3nt: TGTGCCAGCAGGGCGGTCTGGGGGGCCGGGGAGCTGTTTTTT

abundance: .
d_gene: .
j_gene: TRBJ2-5
v_gene: TRBV5-1
CDR3aa: CASSLGQGGETQYF
CDR3nt: TGCGCCAGCAGCTTGGGGCAGGGAGGAGAGACCCAGTACTTC

abundance: .
d_gene: .
j_gene: TRBJ1-6
v_gene: TRBV10-2
CDR3aa: CASSERGSPLHF
CDR3nt: TGCGCCAGCAGTGAAAGGGGTTCACCCCTCCACTTT

abundance: .
d_gene: TRBD1
j_gene: TRBJ1-2
v_gene: TRBV6-4
CDR3aa: CASSRTGGGIGYTF
CDR3nt: TGTGCCAGCAGTAGAACAGGGGGAGGCATTGGCTACACCTTC

abundance: few
d_gene: TRBD1
j_gene: TRBJ2-7
v_gene: TRBV19
CDR3aa: CASSAGQGGEQYF
CDR3nt: TGTGCCAGTAGTGCGGGACAGGGTGGCGAGCAGTACTTC

abundance: .
d_gene: TRBD1
j_gene: TRBJ1-2
v_gene: TRBV10-3
CDR3aa: CAISERQGAYGYTF
CDR3nt: TGTGCCATCAGTGAGCGACAGGGGGCCTATGGCTACACCTTC

abundance: .
d_gene: TRBD1
j_gene: TRBJ1-5
v_gene: TRBV7-2
CDR3aa: CASSIRTGGYQPQHF
CDR3nt: TGTGCCAGCAGCATCCGGACAGGGGGCTATCAGCCCCAGCATTTT

abundance: .
d_gene: .
j_gene: TRBJ2-7
v_gene: TRBV11-3
CDR3aa: CASSPQGGAHEQYF
CDR3nt: TGTGCCAGCAGCCCTCAAGGGGGAGCCCACGAGCAGTACTTC

abundance: .
d_gene: .
j_gene: TRBJ1-6
v_gene: TRBV30
CDR3aa: CAWIGSRVSNSPLHF
CDR3nt: TGTGCCTGGATTGGCTCCCGGGTTTCTAATTCACCCCTCCACTTT

abundance: once
d_gene: TRBD1
j_gene: TRBJ2-7
v_gene: TRBV28
CDR3aa: CASQFIVGTGGGYEQYF
CDR3nt: TGTGCCAGCCAGTTTATTGTCGGGACAGGGGGCGGGTACGAGCAGTACTTC

abundance: .
d_gene: .
j_gene: TRBJ2-5
v_gene: TRBV30
CDR3aa: CAWGLAETQYF
CDR3nt: TGTGCCTGGGGCCTGGCAGAGACCCAGTACTTC

abundance: .
d_gene: .
j_gene: TRBJ2-7
v_gene: TRBV21-1
CDR3aa: CASRTGEQYF
CDR3nt: TGTGCCAGCAGGACAGGGGAGCAGTACTTC

abundance: .
d_gene: TRBD1
j_gene: TRBJ1-1
v_gene: TRBV3-1/TRBV3-2
CDR3aa: CASSGQGTEAFF
CDR3nt: TGTGCCAGCAGCGGACAGGGCACTGAAGCTTTCTTT